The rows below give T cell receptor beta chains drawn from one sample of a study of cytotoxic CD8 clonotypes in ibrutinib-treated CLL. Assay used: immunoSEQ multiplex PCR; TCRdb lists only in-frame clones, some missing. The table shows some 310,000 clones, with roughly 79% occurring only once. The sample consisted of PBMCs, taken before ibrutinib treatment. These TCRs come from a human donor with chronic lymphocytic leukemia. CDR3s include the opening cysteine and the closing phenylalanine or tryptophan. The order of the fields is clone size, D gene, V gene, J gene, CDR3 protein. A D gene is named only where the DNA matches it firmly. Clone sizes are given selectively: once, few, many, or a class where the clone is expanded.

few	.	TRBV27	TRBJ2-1	CARKSRGFSSYNEQFF
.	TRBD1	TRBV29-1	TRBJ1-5	CSVWTGALNQPQHF
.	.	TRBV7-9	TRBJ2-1	CASEPGVNNEQFF
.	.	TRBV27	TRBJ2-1	CGSRVTGSYNEQFF
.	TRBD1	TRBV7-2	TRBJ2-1	CASSSDGQDYDEQFF
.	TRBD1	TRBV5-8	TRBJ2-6	CASSLGDRASSGANVLTF
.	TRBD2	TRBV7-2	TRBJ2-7	CASSTGLAYDYEQYF
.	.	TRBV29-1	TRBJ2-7	CSVEDDDTYEQYF
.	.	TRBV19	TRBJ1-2	CASSIGGYYGYTF
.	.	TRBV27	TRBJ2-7	CASSPKPGPGLQQYF
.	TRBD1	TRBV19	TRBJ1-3	CASADRASGNTIYF
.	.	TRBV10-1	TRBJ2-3	CASSTQKSPLGADTQYF
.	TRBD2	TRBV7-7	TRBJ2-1	CASSLVASGPYNEQFF
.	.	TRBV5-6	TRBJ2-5	CASSIDSRPGTQYF
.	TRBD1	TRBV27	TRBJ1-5	CASRVRTGVGQPQHF
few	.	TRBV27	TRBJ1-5	CASTHFGEPQHF
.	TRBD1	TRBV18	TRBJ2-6	CASSLDRGFLSGANVLTF
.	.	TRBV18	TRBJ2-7	CASSPSAHLGSYEQYF
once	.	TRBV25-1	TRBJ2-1	CASSEFASGHEQFF
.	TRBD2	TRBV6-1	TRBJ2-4	CASSEALAGVVAKNIQYF
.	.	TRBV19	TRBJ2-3	CASRFGSTSTDTQYF
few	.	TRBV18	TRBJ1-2	CASSPGTDYGYTF
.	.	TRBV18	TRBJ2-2	CASSPIKNRDLRKTGELFF
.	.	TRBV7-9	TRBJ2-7	CASSLWPNGWEQYF
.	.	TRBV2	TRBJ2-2	CASSDRRSTGELFF
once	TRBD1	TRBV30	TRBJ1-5	CAWSGQGNQPQHF
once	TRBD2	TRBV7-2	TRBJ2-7	CASKTTSGENYEQYF
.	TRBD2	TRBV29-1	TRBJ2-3	CSVEDPRTSGRALADTQYF
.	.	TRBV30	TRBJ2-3	CAWSVRSLAGATQYF
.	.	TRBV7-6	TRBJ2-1	CASSLVLYNEQFF
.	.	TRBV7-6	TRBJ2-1	CASSSRSWNNEQFF
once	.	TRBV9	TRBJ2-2	CASSVDGRLAGELFF
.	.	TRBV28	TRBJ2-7	CASSLVGGNYEQYF
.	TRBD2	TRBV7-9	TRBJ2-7	CASSLTSGRAYEQYF
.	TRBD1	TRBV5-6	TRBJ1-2	CASSLVTGLSYGYTF
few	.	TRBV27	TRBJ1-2	CASSPPGGRYGYTF
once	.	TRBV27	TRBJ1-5	CASSLRPFASEPQHF
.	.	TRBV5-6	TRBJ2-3	CASSFRVGDTQYF
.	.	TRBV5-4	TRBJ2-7	CASSLDFRSEQYF
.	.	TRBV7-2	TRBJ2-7	CASSLGLLEQYF
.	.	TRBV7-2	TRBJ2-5	CASSSVRGGQETQYF
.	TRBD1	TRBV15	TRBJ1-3	CATSHRDRSGNTIYF
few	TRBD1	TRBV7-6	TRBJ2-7	CASSSGQGQTYEQYF
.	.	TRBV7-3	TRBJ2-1	CASSLDRWNEQFF
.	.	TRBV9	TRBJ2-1	CASSLQTSYNEQFF
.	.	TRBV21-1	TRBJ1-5	CASSNAWGHSNQPQHF
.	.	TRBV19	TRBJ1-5	CASSIGQGNQPQHF
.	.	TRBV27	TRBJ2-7	CASRVHGTVNEQYF
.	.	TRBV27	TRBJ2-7	CASSLAGSWYF
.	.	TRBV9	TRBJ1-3	CASSVERFGNTIYF
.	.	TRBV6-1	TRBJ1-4	CASSDGTDRNEKLFF
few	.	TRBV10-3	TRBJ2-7	CAIYNGNYEQYF
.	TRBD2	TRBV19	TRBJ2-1	CASSFTSGSNNEQFF
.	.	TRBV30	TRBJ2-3	CAWGPLLRSTDTQYF
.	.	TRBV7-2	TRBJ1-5	CASSLQQNNQPQHF